This T cell receptor (beta chain) was documented in a study of CD8+CD57+ T cells in acquired aplastic anemia. The germline V and J ends were trimmed by 3 bases and 2 bases, with 5 bases remaining between them. Looked up from germline, CDR1 is ENHRY and CDR2 is SYGVKD. The CDR3 has 13 amino acids. Points from the study as a whole: Roughly 27 sequences, all CD8+ CDR3, were shared between patients and controls. CD8+ Simpson's diversity in patients was not significantly different from that in controls.

Selection for sequencing was limited to patients who had shown CD8+CD57+ cell expansion by flow cytometry. None of the patients had been given any therapy when their blood was sampled. Comment on this clonotype: The antigen is unknown.

Both TCR beta VDJ combination and CDR3 sequence profiling were carried out. Genomic DNA was the template for this profiling. TCRdb itself ran the reads through MiXCR, one entry per CDR3 protein. The repertoire consists of 150,000 or so distinct CDR3 sequences, with roughly 54% occurring once and the leading ten covering approximately 12%. The chain couples TRBV10-3 to TRBJ1-3, with D unclear. Sequencing was done on a sample of sorted CD4+, CD8+, or CD8+CD57+ T cells (not recorded which) from PBMCs. This TCR was sampled from a human donor with aplastic anemia. The CDR3 DNA reads TGTGCCATCAGTGAAGAACCTGGAAACACCATATATTTT. Protein product: CAISEEPGNTIYF.